Following are 10 T cell receptor beta chains from one sample sequenced in a study of cytomegalovirus exposure and HLA in healthy donors. Both 60 Vbeta primers and 13 Jbeta primers went into the PCR. Sequencing used immunoSEQ multiplex PCR; TCRdb keeps in-frame clones, though not all of them. The table lists about 82,000 clones, 74% of them singletons. Source material: PBMCs. The receptors were gathered from a man aged 35-49 years in good health and CMV-seropositive.

This clone was picked up many times. The J gene is TRBJ2-2, the V gene TRBV6-1, with 10 bases aligning to TRBD1. The trim removed 6 bases at V and 4 bases at J, leaving 5 bases unmatched. There are 15 residues in the CDR3. Per the germline V gene, CDR1 is MNHNS and CDR2 is SASEGT. DNA of the CDR3: TGTGCCAGCAGCGCCGGGACAGGGGCCACCGGGGAGCTGTTTTTT. Amino acid sequence: CASSAGTGATGELFF.

In nucleotides, the CDR3 is TGTGCCATCAACCGGGGTCAAATAGTGACTAGCGGATTCCAAGAGACCCAGTACTTC. It specifies CAINRGQIVTSGFQETQYF. The chain recombines TRBV10-3 with TRBJ2-5, with 9 bases lining up with TRBD2. After removal of 7 bases from V and 1 base from J, the junction contained 19 bases not matched to a gene. The CDR3 contains 19 residues. Germline assignment: CDR1 ENHRY and CDR2 SYGVKD.

The chain is built from TRBV10-1 and TRBJ2-2, with a weak D call TRBD2 (5 bases). Germline V CDR1 and CDR2: WNHNN, SYGVQD (reference sequence). V lost 5 bases and J 5 bases, leaving 6 bases between the germline ends. The CDR3 sequence is 12 residues long. CDR3 bases: TGCGCCAGCAGTAGGAGGACCGGGGAGCTGTTTTTT. This codes for CASSRRTGELFF.

J is TRBJ1-2 and V is TRBV9; 8 bases fit TRBD1. With V trimmed by 2 bases and J by 4 bases, 7 bases remained unmatched. The CDR3 is 15 residues long. Germline CDR1 and CDR2: SGDLS and YYNGEE. In DNA form, the CDR3 reads TGTGCCAGCAGCGTTTTGGACAGGGCCTCCTATGGCTACACCTTC. The encoded protein is CASSVLDRASYGYTF. The full variable domain, with the rest looked up from reference TRBV9 and TRBJ1-2, is DSGVTQTPKHLITATGQRVTLRCSPRSGDLSVYWYQQSLDQGLQFLIQYYNGEERAKGNILERFSAQQFPDLHSELNLSSLELGDSALYFCASSVLDRASYGYTFGSGTRLTVV.

The V call is TRBV27, the J call TRBJ2-3; the match to TRBD2 covers 10 bases. The CDR3 has 16 residues. In germline, CDR1 is MNHEY, CDR2 SMNVEV (reference sequence). The V segment lost 5 bases and the J segment 5 bases; nucleotides outside the gene matches: 10. CDR3 DNA sequence: TGTGCCAGCAGTCCCCGGACTAGCGGATCCGGAGATACGCAGTATTTT. Translating gives CASSPRTSGSGDTQYF.

This chain links TRBV9 with TRBJ2-1; D is possibly TRBD2 (5 bases). The CDR3 is 15 residues long. V shed 1 base and J shed 7 bases, with 15 bases lying between them. CDR1 is SGDLS, CDR2 YYNGEE, per germline. The chain's CDR3 is CASSVIPTAGNEQFF. DNA of the CDR3: TGTGCCAGCAGCGTAATACCTACGGCGGGTAATGAGCAGTTCTTC.

The chain employs TRBV9 and TRBJ2-7; 10 positions agree with TRBD2. This CDR3 region has 15 residues. The germline V gene encodes CDR1 SGDLS and CDR2 YYNGEE. Unmatched junction bases numbered 6, after V lost 4 bases and J lost 2 bases. CDR3 residues: CASSPGTSVTYEQYF. As DNA, the CDR3 is TGTGCCAGCAGCCCAGGGACTAGCGTCACCTACGAGCAGTACTTC.

The chain uses TRBV15 and TRBJ2-3, with D possibly being TRBD2 (6 bases). This CDR3 contains 13 residues. Germline CDR1 LNHNV, CDR2 YYDKDF (reference sequence). Deletions cut 1 base from V and 5 bases from J, with 7 bases between. For the CDR3, the DNA is TGTGCCACCAGCAGAGGGGGACTAGATACGCAGTATTTT. It is translated as CATSRGGLDTQYF.

V and J are TRBV2 and TRBJ1-4; weak D call: TRBD1 (6 bases). With 8 bases removed from V and 12 bases from J, the gap between germline ends came to 13 bases. The CDR3 loop spans 11 amino acids. Looked up from germline, CDR1 is SNHLY and CDR2 is FYNNEI. CDR3 in DNA: TGTGCCAGCCTCCGGGACACCCAACTGTTTTTT. As protein: CASLRDTQLFF.

The chain employs TRBV27 and TRBJ2-5; D gene ambiguous. V was pared by 3 bases and J by 9 bases, with 14 bases between. The CDR3 sequence is 13 residues long. Germline V lookup: CDR1 MNHEY, CDR2 SMNVEV (reference sequence). The CDR3 region is CASSLTGQLAQYF. CDR3 DNA: TGTGCCAGCAGTTTGACGGGTCAATTGGCCCAGTACTTC.